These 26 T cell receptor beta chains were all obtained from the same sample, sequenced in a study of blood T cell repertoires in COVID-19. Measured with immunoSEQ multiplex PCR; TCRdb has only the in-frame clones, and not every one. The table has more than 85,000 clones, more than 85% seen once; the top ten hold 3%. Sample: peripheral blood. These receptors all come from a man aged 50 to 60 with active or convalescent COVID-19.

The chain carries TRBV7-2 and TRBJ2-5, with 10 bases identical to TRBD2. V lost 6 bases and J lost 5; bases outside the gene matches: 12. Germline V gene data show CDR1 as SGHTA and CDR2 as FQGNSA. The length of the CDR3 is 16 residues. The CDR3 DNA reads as TGTGCCAGCAGTTCCAACCTAGCGGGGGCTTGGGAGACCCAGTACTTC. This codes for CASSSNLAGAWETQYF.

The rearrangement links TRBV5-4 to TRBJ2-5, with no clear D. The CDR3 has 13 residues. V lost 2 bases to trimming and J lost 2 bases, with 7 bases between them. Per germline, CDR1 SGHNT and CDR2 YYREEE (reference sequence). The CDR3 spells CASSFDSQETQYF. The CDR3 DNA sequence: TGTGCCAGCAGCTTTGACTCACAAGAGACCCAGTACTTC.

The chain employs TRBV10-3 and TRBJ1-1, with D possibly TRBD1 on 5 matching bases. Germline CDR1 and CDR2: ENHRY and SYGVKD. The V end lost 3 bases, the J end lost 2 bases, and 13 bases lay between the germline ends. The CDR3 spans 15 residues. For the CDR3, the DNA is TGTGCCATCAGTGATCAAGGGGCCGGAAACACTGAAGCTTTCTTT. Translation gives CAISDQGAGNTEAFF.

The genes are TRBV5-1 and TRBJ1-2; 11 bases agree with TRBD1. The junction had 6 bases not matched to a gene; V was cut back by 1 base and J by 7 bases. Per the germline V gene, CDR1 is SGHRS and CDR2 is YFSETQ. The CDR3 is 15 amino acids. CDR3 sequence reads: CASSLRGQGDGGYTF. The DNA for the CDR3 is TGCGCCAGCAGCTTGAGGGGACAGGGGGACGGTGGCTACACCTTC.

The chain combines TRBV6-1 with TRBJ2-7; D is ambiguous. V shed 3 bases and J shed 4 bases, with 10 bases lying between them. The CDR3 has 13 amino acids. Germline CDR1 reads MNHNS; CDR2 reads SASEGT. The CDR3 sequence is CASSDRSYYEQYV. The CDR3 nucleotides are TGTGCCAGCAGTGACAGGTCCTATTACGAGCAGTACGTC.

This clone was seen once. The CDR3, as DNA: TGTGCCAGCAGTGCCCAGGGGGCGACTGAAGCTTTCTTT. Translated, it gives CASSAQGATEAFF. The rearrangement uses TRBV6-4 and TRBJ1-1, with TRBD1 matching over 8 bases. The length of the CDR3 is 13 residues. The junction had 3 bases not matched to a gene; V was cut back by 4 bases and J by 5 bases. Per germline, CDR1 MRHNA and CDR2 SNTAGT.

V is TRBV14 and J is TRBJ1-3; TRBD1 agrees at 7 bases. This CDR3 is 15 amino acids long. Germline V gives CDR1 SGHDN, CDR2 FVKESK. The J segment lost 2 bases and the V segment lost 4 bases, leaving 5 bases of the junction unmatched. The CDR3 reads CASSLQGTAGNTIYF. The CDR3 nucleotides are TGTGCCAGCAGCCTACAGGGGACAGCTGGAAACACCATATATTTT.

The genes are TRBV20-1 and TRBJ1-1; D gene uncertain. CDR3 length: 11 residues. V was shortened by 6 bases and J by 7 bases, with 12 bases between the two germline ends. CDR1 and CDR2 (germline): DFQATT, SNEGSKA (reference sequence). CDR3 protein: CSAGEHREAFF. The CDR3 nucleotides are TGCAGTGCCGGGGAACACCGTGAAGCTTTCTTT.

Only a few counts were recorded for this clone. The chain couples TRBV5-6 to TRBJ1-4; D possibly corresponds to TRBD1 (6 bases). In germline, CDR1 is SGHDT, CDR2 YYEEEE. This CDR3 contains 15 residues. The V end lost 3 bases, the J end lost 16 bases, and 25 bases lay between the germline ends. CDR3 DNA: TGTGCCAGCAGCTCGAATATGATAGACAGGACAGTGCCGTTTTTT. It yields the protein CASSSNMIDRTVPFF.

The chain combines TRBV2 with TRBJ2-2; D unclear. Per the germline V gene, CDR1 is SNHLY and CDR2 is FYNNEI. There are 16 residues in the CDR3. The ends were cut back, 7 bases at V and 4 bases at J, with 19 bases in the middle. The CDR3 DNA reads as TGTGCCAGCACCCAATGGCAAGCTACGGGCACCGGGGAGCTGTTTTTT. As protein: CASTQWQATGTGELFF.

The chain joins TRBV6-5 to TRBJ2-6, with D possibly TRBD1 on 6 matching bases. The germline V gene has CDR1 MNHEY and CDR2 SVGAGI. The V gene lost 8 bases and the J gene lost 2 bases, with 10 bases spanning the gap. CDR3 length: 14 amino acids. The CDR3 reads CASGEGAGANVLTF. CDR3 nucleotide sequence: TGTGCCAGCGGAGAGGGGGCTGGGGCCAACGTCCTGACTTTC.

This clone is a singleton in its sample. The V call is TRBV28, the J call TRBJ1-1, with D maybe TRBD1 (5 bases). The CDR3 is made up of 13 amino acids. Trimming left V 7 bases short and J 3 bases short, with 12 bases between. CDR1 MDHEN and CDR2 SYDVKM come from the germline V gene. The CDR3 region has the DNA TGTGCCAGCAACTTAGGGGCTTACACTGAAGCTTTCTTT. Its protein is CASNLGAYTEAFF.

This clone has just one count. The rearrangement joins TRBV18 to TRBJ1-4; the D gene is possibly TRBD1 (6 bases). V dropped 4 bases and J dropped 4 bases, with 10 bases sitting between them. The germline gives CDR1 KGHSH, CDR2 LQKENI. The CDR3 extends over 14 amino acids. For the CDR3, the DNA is TGTGCCAGCTCACTGCAGGGGCATAATGAAAAACTGTTTTTT. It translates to CASSLQGHNEKLFF.

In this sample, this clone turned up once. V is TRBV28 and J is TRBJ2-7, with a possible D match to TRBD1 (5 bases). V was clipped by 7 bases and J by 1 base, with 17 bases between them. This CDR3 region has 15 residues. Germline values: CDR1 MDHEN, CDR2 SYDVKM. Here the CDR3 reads CASNRGRDFSYEQYV. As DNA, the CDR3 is TGTGCCAGCAATAGGGGCAGGGATTTTTCCTACGAGCAGTACGTC.

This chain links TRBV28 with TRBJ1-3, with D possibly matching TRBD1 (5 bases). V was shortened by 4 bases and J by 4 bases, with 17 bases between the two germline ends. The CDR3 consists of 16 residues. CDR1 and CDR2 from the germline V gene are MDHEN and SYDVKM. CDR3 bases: TGTGCCAGCAGTTCCATAGGGGCTGCTGGGGGAAACACCATATATTTT. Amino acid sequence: CASSSIGAAGGNTIYF.

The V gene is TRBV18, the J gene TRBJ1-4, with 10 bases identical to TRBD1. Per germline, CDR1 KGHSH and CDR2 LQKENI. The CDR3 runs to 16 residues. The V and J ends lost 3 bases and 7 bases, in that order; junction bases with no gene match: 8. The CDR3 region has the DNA TGTGCCAGCTCACCGACAGGGGGCGTTTGGAGTGAAAAACTGTTTTTT. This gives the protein CASSPTGGVWSEKLFF.

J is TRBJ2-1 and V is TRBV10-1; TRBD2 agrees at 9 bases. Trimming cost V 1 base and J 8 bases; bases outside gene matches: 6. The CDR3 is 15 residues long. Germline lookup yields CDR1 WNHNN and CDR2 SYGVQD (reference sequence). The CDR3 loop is CASSEFGGGADEQFF. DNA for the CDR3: TGCGCCAGCAGTGAGTTTGGCGGGGGGGCCGATGAGCAGTTCTTC.

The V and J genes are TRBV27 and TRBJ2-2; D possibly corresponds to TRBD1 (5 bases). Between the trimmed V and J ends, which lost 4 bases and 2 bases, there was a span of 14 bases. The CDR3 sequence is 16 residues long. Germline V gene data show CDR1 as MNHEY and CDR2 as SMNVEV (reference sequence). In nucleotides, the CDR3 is TGTGCCAGCAGTTCACAGGACCGGGCTAACACCGGGGAGCTGTTTTTT. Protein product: CASSSQDRANTGELFF.

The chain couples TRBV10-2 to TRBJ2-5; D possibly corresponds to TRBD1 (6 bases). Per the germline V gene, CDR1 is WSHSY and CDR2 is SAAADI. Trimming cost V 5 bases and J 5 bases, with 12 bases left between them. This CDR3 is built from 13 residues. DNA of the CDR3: TGCGCCAGCAGTCTTACAGGGACGGAGACCCAGTACTTC. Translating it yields CASSLTGTETQYF.

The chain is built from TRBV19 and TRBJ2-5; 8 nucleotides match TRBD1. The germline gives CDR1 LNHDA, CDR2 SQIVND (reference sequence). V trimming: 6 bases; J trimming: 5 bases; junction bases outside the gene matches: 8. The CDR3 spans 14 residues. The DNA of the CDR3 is TGTGCCAGTAGAACGACAGGGGCGGAGGAGACCCAGTACTTC. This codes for CASRTTGAEETQYF.

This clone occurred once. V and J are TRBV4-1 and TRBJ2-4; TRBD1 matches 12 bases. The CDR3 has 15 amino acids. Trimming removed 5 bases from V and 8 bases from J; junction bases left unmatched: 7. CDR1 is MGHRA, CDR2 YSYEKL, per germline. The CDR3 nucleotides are TGCGCCAGCAGCGGGACAGGGGGCGCGATGGACATTCAGTACTTC. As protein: CASSGTGGAMDIQYF.

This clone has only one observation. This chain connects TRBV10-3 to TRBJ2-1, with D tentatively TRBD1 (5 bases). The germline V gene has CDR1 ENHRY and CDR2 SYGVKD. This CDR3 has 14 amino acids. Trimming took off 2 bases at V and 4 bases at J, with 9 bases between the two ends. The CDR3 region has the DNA TGTGCCATCAGTGAGGAAAGGGGATACAATGAGCAGTTCTTC. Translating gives CAISEERGYNEQFF.

The CDR3 spells CASSLTGAGTDTQYF. The CDR3 region has the DNA TGCGCCAGCAGCCTAACAGGGGCCGGCACAGATACGCAGTATTTT. The V call is TRBV5-1, the J call TRBJ2-3; 7 nucleotides line up with TRBD1. The CDR3 is 15 residues long. V shed 4 bases and J 1 base; nucleotides not matched to a gene: 6. The germline CDR1 and CDR2 sequences are SGHRS and YFSETQ.

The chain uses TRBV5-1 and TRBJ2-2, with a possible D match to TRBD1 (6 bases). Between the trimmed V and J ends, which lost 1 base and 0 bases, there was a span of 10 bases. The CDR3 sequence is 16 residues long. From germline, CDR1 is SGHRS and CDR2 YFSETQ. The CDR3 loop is CASSLWQGTNTGELFF. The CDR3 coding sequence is TGCGCCAGCAGCTTGTGGCAGGGGACGAACACCGGGGAGCTGTTTTTT.

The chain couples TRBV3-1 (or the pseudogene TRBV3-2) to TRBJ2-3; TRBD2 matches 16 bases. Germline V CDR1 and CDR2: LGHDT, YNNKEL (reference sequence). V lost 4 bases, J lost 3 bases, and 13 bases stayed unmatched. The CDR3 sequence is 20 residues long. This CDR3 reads CASSLPFGTSGGAGTDTQYF. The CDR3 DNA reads TGTGCCAGCAGCCTCCCTTTCGGGACTAGCGGGGGGGCCGGGACAGATACGCAGTATTTT.

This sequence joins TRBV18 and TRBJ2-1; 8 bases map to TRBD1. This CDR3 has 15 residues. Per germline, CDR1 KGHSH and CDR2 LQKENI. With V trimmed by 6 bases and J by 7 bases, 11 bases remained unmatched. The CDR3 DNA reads TGTGCCAGCTCCCTCAGGGGACAGGTCGGGAATGAGCAGTTCTTC. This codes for CASSLRGQVGNEQFF.